A selection of T cell receptor beta chains follows, all from one sample in a study of T-cell memory formation after mild COVID-19. One entry per CDR3 protein, called by TCRdb with MiXCR from the 5' RACE reads. The sample yields 250,000 to 350,000 distinct CDR3 sequences, roughly 13% seen once. Input material: PBMCs or a T cell subset sorted from them (not recorded which). These receptors were obtained from a man younger than 30 who had mild COVID-19 (a few samples of this study predate the infection). Cell type and time point are not known. CDR3s include the opening cysteine and the closing phenylalanine or tryptophan. Each record gives: V gene, clone size, D gene, J gene, CDR3 DNA, CDR3 protein. A D gene is named only where the DNA matches it firmly. A row's size may be missing; if present it is once, few, many or a size class.

V gene: TRBV20-1
clone size: many
D gene: -
J gene: TRBJ1-5
CDR3 DNA: TGCAGTGCTGGGAAGGGCAGGGCTGGTCAGCCCCAGCATTTT
CDR3 protein: CSAGKGRAGQPQHF

V gene: TRBV19
clone size: few
D gene: -
J gene: TRBJ1-1
CDR3 DNA: TGTGCCAGCAGGAAGGCGAACACTGAAGCTTTCTTT
CDR3 protein: CASRKANTEAFF

V gene: TRBV5-6
clone size: few
D gene: -
J gene: TRBJ2-5
CDR3 DNA: TGTGCCAGCAGCTATACGGGCACCCAGTACTTC
CDR3 protein: CASSYTGTQYF

V gene: TRBV7-8
clone size: few
D gene: -
J gene: TRBJ2-5
CDR3 DNA: TGTGCCAGCAGCCCCACGGGGGCTCGAGAGACCCAGTACTTC
CDR3 protein: CASSPTGARETQYF

V gene: TRBV27
clone size: few
D gene: -
J gene: TRBJ2-3
CDR3 DNA: TGTGCCAGCAGCGCTAGACTGACGATCCAGTATTTT
CDR3 protein: CASSARLTIQYF

V gene: TRBV2
clone size: many
D gene: -
J gene: TRBJ2-1
CDR3 DNA: TGTGCCAGCCGCCTATGGGGGGAGGACAATGAGCAGTTCTTC
CDR3 protein: CASRLWGEDNEQFF

V gene: TRBV20-1
clone size: many
D gene: -
J gene: TRBJ2-3
CDR3 DNA: TGCAGTGCTGGGGGACCGGGGACAGATACGCAGTATTTT
CDR3 protein: CSAGGPGTDTQYF

V gene: TRBV29-1
clone size: -
D gene: TRBD1
J gene: TRBJ1-1
CDR3 DNA: TGCAGCGTCGGACAGGGTGCTGAAGCTTTCTTT
CDR3 protein: CSVGQGAEAFF

V gene: TRBV5-1
clone size: -
D gene: TRBD1
J gene: TRBJ2-7
CDR3 DNA: TGCGCCAGCAGCTCACCTGGACAGGGGAACTACGAGCAGTACTTC
CDR3 protein: CASSSPGQGNYEQYF

V gene: TRBV7-9
clone size: many
D gene: -
J gene: TRBJ2-3
CDR3 DNA: TGTGCCAGCAGCTCTACGACATCGAGCAGCACAGATACGCAGTATTTT
CDR3 protein: CASSSTTSSSTDTQYF

V gene: TRBV6-5
clone size: -
D gene: TRBD2
J gene: TRBJ2-1
CDR3 DNA: TGTGCCAGCAGACCCAGCGGGGGGGCCTGGAATGAGCAGTTCTTC
CDR3 protein: CASRPSGGAWNEQFF

V gene: TRBV4-1
clone size: -
D gene: -
J gene: TRBJ2-7
CDR3 DNA: TGCGCCAGCAGCCAAGATCCTGAACAGTCGCCCTACGAGCAGTACTTC
CDR3 protein: CASSQDPEQSPYEQYF

V gene: TRBV6-5
clone size: few
D gene: -
J gene: TRBJ1-5
CDR3 DNA: TGTGCCAGCAGACCCACAGGGACGAGCAATCAGCCCCAGCATTTT
CDR3 protein: CASRPTGTSNQPQHF

V gene: TRBV6-1
clone size: many
D gene: TRBD2
J gene: TRBJ2-5
CDR3 DNA: TGTGCCAGCAGGGTTCAACTAGCGTTATTAGAGACCCAGTACTTC
CDR3 protein: CASRVQLALLETQYF

V gene: TRBV6-5
clone size: many
D gene: -
J gene: TRBJ2-7
CDR3 DNA: TGTGCCAGCAGTTACGGGACGCTCGGGACCTACGAGCAGTACTTC
CDR3 protein: CASSYGTLGTYEQYF

V gene: TRBV7-8
clone size: few
D gene: -
J gene: TRBJ1-1
CDR3 DNA: TGTGCCAGCAGCTTAGCCAGTATCACTGAAGCTTTCTTT
CDR3 protein: CASSLASITEAFF

V gene: TRBV3-1
clone size: -
D gene: -
J gene: TRBJ2-4
CDR3 DNA: TGTGCCAGCAGCCAAGATCCATCCCAGGCCTGGCGTCCCAAAAACATTCAGTACTTC
CDR3 protein: CASSQDPSQAWRPKNIQYF

V gene: TRBV29-1
clone size: -
D gene: TRBD1
J gene: TRBJ1-3
CDR3 DNA: TGCAGCGTCCCCGGCGGGACAGGGCTCGGAAACACCATATATTTT
CDR3 protein: CSVPGGTGLGNTIYF

V gene: TRBV5-1
clone size: -
D gene: TRBD2
J gene: TRBJ2-5
CDR3 DNA: TGCGCCAGCAGCTTGGAAACTAGCGGACAAGAGACCCAGTACTTC
CDR3 protein: CASSLETSGQETQYF

V gene: TRBV7-2
clone size: many
D gene: TRBD2
J gene: TRBJ2-5
CDR3 DNA: TGTGCCAGCAGACCCAGGGGCCTATACCTGACTAGCGGGGGAACCCAAGAGACCCAGTACTTC
CDR3 protein: CASRPRGLYLTSGGTQETQYF

V gene: TRBV27
clone size: -
D gene: -
J gene: TRBJ2-5
CDR3 DNA: TGTGCCAGCAGATCGGGCGGGGCAGCCCAAGAGACCCAGTACTTC
CDR3 protein: CASRSGGAAQETQYF

V gene: TRBV4-3
clone size: many
D gene: -
J gene: TRBJ1-1
CDR3 DNA: TGCGCCAGCAGCCACCTTGGCTCCGGGGACACTGAAGCTTTCTTT
CDR3 protein: CASSHLGSGDTEAFF

V gene: TRBV4-2
clone size: -
D gene: -
J gene: TRBJ1-1
CDR3 DNA: TGTGCCAGCAGCCCCTTCCCCGGCCTGGGTGTAGCTTTCTTT
CDR3 protein: CASSPFPGLGVAFF

V gene: TRBV20-1
clone size: -
D gene: -
J gene: TRBJ1-5
CDR3 DNA: TGCAGTGCTAGTGGGGGGCCTCAGCCCCAGCATTTT
CDR3 protein: CSASGGPQPQHF

V gene: TRBV27
clone size: few
D gene: TRBD1
J gene: TRBJ1-6
CDR3 DNA: TGTGCCAGCAGTTCTCCCCAGGGGGAATCCTATAATTCACCCCTCCACTTT
CDR3 protein: CASSSPQGESYNSPLHF

V gene: TRBV7-9
clone size: few
D gene: -
J gene: TRBJ2-7
CDR3 DNA: TGTGCCAGCAGCTTAGTACAGCCCTACGAGCAGTACTTC
CDR3 protein: CASSLVQPYEQYF

V gene: TRBV12-3/TRBV12-4
clone size: many
D gene: -
J gene: TRBJ2-3
CDR3 DNA: TGTGCCAGCAGTTTTACGGGGGCCTCAGATACGCAGTATTTT
CDR3 protein: CASSFTGASDTQYF

V gene: TRBV20-1
clone size: few
D gene: -
J gene: TRBJ2-1
CDR3 DNA: TGCAGTGCCATGGGACTCTCTAATGAGCAGTTCTTC
CDR3 protein: CSAMGLSNEQFF

V gene: TRBV7-2
clone size: few
D gene: TRBD2
J gene: TRBJ2-1
CDR3 DNA: TGTGCCAGCAGCCTAGTAGTGGCGGGGGGAGGAGAGCAGTTCTTC
CDR3 protein: CASSLVVAGGGEQFF

V gene: TRBV4-3
clone size: few
D gene: -
J gene: TRBJ2-5
CDR3 DNA: TGCGCCAGCAGCCAAGATAGGGGTGTCGGGGAGACCCAGTACTTC
CDR3 protein: CASSQDRGVGETQYF

V gene: TRBV6-6
clone size: few
D gene: -
J gene: TRBJ1-5
CDR3 DNA: TGTGCCAGCAGTTACTCGAGGAGCGGTGGGGGTAGAAATCAGCCCCAGCATTTT
CDR3 protein: CASSYSRSGGGRNQPQHF

V gene: TRBV7-2
clone size: -
D gene: -
J gene: TRBJ2-3
CDR3 DNA: TGTGCCAGCAGCTTAGTTGGCGGGACCCTGACAGATACGCAGTATTTT
CDR3 protein: CASSLVGGTLTDTQYF

V gene: TRBV2
clone size: few
D gene: -
J gene: TRBJ1-1
CDR3 DNA: TGTGCCAGCAGTGAAGGGGGTCTCCTCCGCGCTTTCTTT
CDR3 protein: CASSEGGLLRAFF